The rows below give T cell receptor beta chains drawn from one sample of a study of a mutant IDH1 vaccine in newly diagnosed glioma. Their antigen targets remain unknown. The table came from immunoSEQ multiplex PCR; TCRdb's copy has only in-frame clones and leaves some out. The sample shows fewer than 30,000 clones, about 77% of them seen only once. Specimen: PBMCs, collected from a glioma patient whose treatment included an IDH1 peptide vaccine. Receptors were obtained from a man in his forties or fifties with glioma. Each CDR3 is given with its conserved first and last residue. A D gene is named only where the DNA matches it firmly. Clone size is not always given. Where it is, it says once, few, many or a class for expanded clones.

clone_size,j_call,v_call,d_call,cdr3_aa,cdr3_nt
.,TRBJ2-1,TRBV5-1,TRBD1,CASSLAGTANYNEQFF,TGCGCCAGCAGCTTGGCCGGGACAGCTAATTACAATGAGCAGTTCTTC
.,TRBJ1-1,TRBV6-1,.,CASRFMNTEAFF,TGTGCCAGCAGGTTCATGAACACTGAAGCTTTCTTT
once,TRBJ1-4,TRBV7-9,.,CASSRPGLGEKLFF,TGTGCCAGCAGCCGCCCGGGGTTGGGAGAGAAACTGTTTTTT
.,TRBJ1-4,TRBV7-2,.,CASSLSGGTNEKLFF,TGTGCCAGCAGCTTATCTGGGGGGACTAATGAAAAACTGTTTTTT
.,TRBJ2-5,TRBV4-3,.,CASSQDPAGGGTQYF,TGCGCCAGCAGCCAAGATCCGGCGGGCGGCGGGACCCAGTACTTC
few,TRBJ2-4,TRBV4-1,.,CASSQGPLRESTIAKNIQYF,TGCGCCAGCAGCCAAGGTCCTCTCCGGGAGTCTACTATAGCCAAAAACATTCAGTACTTC
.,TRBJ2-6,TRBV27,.,CASRKGDSGANVLTF,TGTGCCAGCCGTAAGGGAGATTCTGGGGCCAACGTCCTGACTTTC
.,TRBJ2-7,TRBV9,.,CASSPRVGSYERQYF,TGTGCCAGCAGCCCCCGGGTAGGTTCCTACGAGCGGCAGTACTTC
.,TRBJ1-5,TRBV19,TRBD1,CASSIRGQTGQPQHF,TGTGCCAGTAGTATTAGGGGACAGACGGGTCAGCCCCAGCATTTT
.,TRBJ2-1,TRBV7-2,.,CASSLEVGNEQFF,TGTGCCAGCAGCTTAGAAGTCGGCAATGAGCAGTTCTTC
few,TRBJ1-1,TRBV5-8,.,CASSLLVTEAFF,TGTGCCAGCAGCTTGCTTGTCACTGAAGCTTTCTTT
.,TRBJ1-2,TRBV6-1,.,CASTLTNGYGYTF,TGTGCCAGCACCCTGACCAACGGCTATGGCTACACCTTC
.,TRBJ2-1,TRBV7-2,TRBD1,CASSLRAGTGLSNEQFF,TGTGCCAGCAGCTTAAGGGCGGGGACAGGTTTATCCAATGAGCAGTTCTTC
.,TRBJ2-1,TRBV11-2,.,CASSPGGLDEQFF,TGTGCCAGCAGCCCTGGTGGATTGGATGAGCAGTTCTTC
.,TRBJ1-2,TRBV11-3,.,CASSLGGSRVGYGYTF,TGTGCCAGCAGCTTAGGGGGGTCCCGAGTTGGATATGGCTACACCTTC
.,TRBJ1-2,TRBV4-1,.,CASSQEASGVGYTF,TGCGCCAGCAGCCAAGAGGCGTCAGGAGTAGGCTACACCTTC
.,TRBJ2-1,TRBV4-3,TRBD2,CASSQGSTSGAYNEQFF,TGCGCCAGCAGCCAAGGCTCGACTAGCGGAGCTTACAATGAGCAGTTCTTC
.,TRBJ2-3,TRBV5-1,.,CASSLIGGARLGDTQYF,TGCGCCAGCAGCTTAATAGGAGGGGCGAGACTCGGGGATACGCAGTATTTT
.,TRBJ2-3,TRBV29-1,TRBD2,CSVGQREAGTDTQYF,TGCAGCGTTGGCCAGCGGGAGGCCGGGACAGATACGCAGTATTTT
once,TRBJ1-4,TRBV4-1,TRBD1,CASSQDRGGTGGEKLFF,TGCGCCAGCAGCCAAGATAGGGGGGGAACAGGGGGCGAAAAACTGTTTTTT
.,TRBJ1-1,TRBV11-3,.,CASSLGGRRAEAFF,TGTGCCAGCAGCTTAGGCGGGAGACGGGCTGAAGCTTTCTTT
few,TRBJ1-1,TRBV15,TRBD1,CATSWDRGNTEAFF,TGTGCCACAAGCTGGGACAGGGGAAACACTGAAGCTTTCTTT
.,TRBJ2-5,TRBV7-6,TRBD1,CASSPRTGGTQYF,TGTGCCAGCAGCCCAAGGACAGGGGGGACCCAGTACTTC
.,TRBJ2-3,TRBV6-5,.,CASSYSGEADTQYF,TGTGCCAGCAGTTACAGCGGAGAGGCGGATACGCAGTATTTT
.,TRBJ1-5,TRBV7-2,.,CASSSPQDNQPQHF,TGTGCCAGCAGCTCGCCACAGGATAATCAGCCCCAGCATTTT
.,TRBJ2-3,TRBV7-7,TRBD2,CASSSGLAGTDTQYF,TGTGCCAGCAGTTCCGGACTAGCGGGAACAGATACGCAGTATTTT
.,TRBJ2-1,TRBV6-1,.,CASSVAPRGPNEQFF,TGTGCCAGCAGTGTTGCCCCCCGGGGCCCCAATGAGCAGTTCTTC
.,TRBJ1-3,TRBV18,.,CASSPAGLANTIYF,TGTGCCAGCTCACCCGCAGGGCTAGCAAACACCATATATTTT
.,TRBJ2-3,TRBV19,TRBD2,CASGYGGGSTDTQYF,TGTGCCAGTGGTTACGGGGGGGGTAGCACAGATACGCAGTATTTT
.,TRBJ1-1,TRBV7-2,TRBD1,CASSLRGLGSTEAFF,TGTGCCAGCAGCTTAAGGGGGCTTGGGAGCACTGAAGCTTTCTTT
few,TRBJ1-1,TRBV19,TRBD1,CASSRGQGATGTEAFF,TGTGCCAGTAGTCGTGGACAGGGGGCAACGGGGACTGAAGCTTTCTTT
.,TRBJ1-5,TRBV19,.,CASGGTPQPQHF,TGTGCCAGTGGAGGGACCCCTCAGCCCCAGCATTTT
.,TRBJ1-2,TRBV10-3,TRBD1,CAISDPRQGYEAGGYTF,TGTGCCATCAGTGATCCGCGACAGGGGTATGAGGCCGGCGGCTACACCTTC
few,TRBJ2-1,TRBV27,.,CASRGGANNEQFF,TGTGCCAGCAGGGGCGGAGCAAACAATGAGCAGTTCTTC